A single sample gave rise to the 4 T cell receptor beta chains below, sequenced in a study of blood T cell repertoires in COVID-19. TCRdb's table, derived via immunoSEQ multiplex PCR, lists solely in-frame clones and lacks some. The table includes roughly 200,000 clones, approximately 84% detected once. Source material: peripheral blood. Receptor source: an older woman with active or convalescent COVID-19.

The rearrangement uses TRBV7-9 and TRBJ1-5; the D is unclear. The germline V and J ends were trimmed by 5 bases and 11 bases, with 16 bases remaining between them. CDR1 is SEHNR and CDR2 is FQNEAQ in the germline V gene (reference sequence). The CDR3 consists of 13 residues. CDR3 protein: CASSQSGSGSQHF. The DNA for the CDR3 is TGTGCCAGCAGCCAAAGCGGGAGCGGGTCCCAGCATTTT.

The chain combines TRBV24-1 with TRBJ2-5; 10 bases fit TRBD1. Looked up from germline, CDR1 is KGHDR and CDR2 is SFDVKD. V shed 5 bases and J 7 bases; nucleotides not matched to a gene: 6. CDR3 length: 14 amino acids. This CDR3 reads CATSGGGQGGTQYF. The CDR3 nucleotides are TGTGCCACCAGTGGAGGCGGACAGGGGGGGACCCAGTACTTC.

V usage is TRBV30 and J usage is TRBJ2-1; 8 bases line up with TRBD2. CDR3 length: 14 amino acids. The J segment lost 8 bases and the V segment lost 2 bases, leaving 8 bases of the junction unmatched. Germline CDR1 GTSNPN, CDR2 SVGIG (reference sequence). CDR3 sequence: CAWSLDGGVDEQFF. The CDR3 region has the DNA TGTGCCTGGAGTTTGGACGGGGGGGTTGATGAGCAGTTCTTC.

The chain employs TRBV11-2 and TRBJ2-5; the D gene is possibly TRBD2 (6 bases). V gave up 3 bases and J gave up 5 bases, with 19 bases separating them. The CDR3 loop spans 16 amino acids. Germline V lookup: CDR1 SGHAT, CDR2 FQNNGV. This CDR3 is CASSLGPGRGRETQYF. The CDR3 bases are TGTGCCAGCAGCTTGGGTCCCGGGAGAGGCCGGGAGACCCAGTACTTC.